The text below deals with one T cell receptor beta chain. Its target is not known. The study ran its PCR with 60 Vbeta and 13 Jbeta primers. The repertoire was sequenced with immunoSEQ multiplex PCR; TCRdb's copy has only in-frame clones and lacks some. The table lists about 70,000 clones, 86% of them singletons. This sample is part of a study of cytomegalovirus exposure and HLA in healthy donors. Study findings and constraints: Per published reports, the classifier diagnosed cytomegalovirus status with high specificity and sensitivity. DRB1 showed the most TCR associations and HLA-C the fewest in a later analysis, as rates varied by HLA locus.

Germline-derived CDR1 and CDR2 are MNHEY and SMNVEV (reference sequence). The V and J ends lost 1 base and 7 bases, in that order; junction bases with no gene match: 7. The CDR3 contains 16 residues. This chain uses TRBV27 with TRBJ1-4, with 9 bases matching TRBD1. The sequence came from a woman aged 25 to 39 in good health and CMV-seronegative. Sequencing was carried out using PBMCs. CDR3 nucleotides: TGTGCCAGCAGTTTATTTGCACAGGGGGCTAGTGAAAAACTGTTTTTT. It yields the protein CASSLFAQGASEKLFF.